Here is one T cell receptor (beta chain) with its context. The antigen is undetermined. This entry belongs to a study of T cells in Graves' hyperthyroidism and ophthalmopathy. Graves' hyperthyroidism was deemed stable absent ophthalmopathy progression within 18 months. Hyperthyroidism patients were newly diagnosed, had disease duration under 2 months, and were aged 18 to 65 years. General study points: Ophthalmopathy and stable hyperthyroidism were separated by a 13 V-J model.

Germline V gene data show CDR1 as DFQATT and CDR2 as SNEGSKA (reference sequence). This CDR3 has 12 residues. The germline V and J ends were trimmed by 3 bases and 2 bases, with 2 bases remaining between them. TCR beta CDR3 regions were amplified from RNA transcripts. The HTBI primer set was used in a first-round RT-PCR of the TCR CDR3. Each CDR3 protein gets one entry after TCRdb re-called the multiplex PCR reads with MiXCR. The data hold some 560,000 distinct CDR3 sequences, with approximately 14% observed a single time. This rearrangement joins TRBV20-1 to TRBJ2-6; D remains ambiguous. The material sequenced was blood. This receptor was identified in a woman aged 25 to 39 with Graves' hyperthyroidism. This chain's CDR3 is CSASPGANVLTF. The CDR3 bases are TGCAGTGCTAGTCCTGGGGCCAACGTCCTGACTTTC.